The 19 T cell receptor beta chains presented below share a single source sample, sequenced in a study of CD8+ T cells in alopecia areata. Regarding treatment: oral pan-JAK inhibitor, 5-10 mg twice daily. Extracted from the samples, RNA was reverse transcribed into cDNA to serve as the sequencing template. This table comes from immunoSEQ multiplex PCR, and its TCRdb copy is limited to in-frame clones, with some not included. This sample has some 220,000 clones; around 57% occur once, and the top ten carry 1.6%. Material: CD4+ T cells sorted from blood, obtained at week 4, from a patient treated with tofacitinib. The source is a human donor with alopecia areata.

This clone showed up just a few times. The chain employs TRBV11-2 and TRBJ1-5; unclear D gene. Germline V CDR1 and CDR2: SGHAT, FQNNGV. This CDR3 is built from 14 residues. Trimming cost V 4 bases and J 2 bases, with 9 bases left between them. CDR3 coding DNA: TGTGCCAGCAGCTCGGGGATGGGCAATCAGCCCCAGCATTTT. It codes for CASSSGMGNQPQHF. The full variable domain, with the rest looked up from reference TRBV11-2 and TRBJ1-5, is EAGVAQSPRYKIIEKRQSVAFWCNPISGHATLYWYQQILGQGPKLLIQFQNNGVVDDSQLPKDRFSAERLKGVDSTLKIQPAKLEDSAVYLCASSSGMGNQPQHFGDGTRLSIL.

CDR3 sequence: CSVENQRLGEQYF. In nucleotides, the CDR3 is TGCAGCGTTGAGAACCAACGTCTAGGCGAGCAGTACTTC. The J gene is TRBJ2-5, the V gene TRBV29-1, with no clear D. The J call may be faulty, since TRBJ2-7 better matches the DNA end. This CDR3 comprises 13 residues. CDR1 and CDR2 (germline): SQVTM, ANQGSEA.

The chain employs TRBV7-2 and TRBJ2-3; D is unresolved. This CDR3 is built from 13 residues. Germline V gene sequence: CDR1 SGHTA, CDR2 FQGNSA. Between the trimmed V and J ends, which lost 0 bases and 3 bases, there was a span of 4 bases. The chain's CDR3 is CASSLALTDTQYF. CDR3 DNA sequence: TGTGCCAGCAGCTTAGCGCTTACAGATACGCAGTATTTT.

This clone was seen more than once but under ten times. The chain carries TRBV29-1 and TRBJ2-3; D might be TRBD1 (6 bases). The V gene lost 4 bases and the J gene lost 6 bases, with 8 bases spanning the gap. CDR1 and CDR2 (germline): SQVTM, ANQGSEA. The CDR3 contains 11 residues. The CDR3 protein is CSVVTGDTQYF. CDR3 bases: TGCAGCGTTGTGACAGGCGATACGCAGTATTTT.

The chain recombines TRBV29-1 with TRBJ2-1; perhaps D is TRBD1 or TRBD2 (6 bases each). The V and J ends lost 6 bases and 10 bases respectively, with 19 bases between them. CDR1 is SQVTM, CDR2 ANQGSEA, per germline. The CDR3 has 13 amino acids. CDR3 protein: CSVALGGLGEQFF. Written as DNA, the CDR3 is TGCAGCGTCGCATTGGGGGGCCTAGGCGAGCAGTTCTTC.

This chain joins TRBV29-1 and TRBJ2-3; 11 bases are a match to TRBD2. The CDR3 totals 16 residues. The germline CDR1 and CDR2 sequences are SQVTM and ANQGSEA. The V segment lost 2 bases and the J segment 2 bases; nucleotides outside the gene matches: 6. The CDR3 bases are TGCAGCGTTGAAATTAGACTAGCGGGGTACACAGATACGCAGTATTTT. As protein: CSVEIRLAGYTDTQYF.

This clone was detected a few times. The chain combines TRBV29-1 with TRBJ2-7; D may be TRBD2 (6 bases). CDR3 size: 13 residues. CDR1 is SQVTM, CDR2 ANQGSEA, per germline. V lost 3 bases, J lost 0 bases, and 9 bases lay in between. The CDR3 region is CSVDNGGSYEQYF. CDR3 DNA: TGCAGCGTTGACAACGGGGGCTCCTACGAGCAGTACTTC.

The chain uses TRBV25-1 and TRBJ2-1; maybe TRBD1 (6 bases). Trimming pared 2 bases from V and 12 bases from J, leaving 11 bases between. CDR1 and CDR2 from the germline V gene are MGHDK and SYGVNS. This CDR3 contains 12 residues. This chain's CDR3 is CASSEAGEGQFF. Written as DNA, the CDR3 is TGTGCCAGCAGTGAAGCAGGGGAAGGGCAGTTCTTC.

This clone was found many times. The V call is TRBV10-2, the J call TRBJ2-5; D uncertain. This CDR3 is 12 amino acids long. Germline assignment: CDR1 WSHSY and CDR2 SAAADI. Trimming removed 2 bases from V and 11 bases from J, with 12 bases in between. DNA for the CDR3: TGCGCCAGCAGTGAGGGGGTGCAGGAACAGTACTTC. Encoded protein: CASSEGVQEQYF.

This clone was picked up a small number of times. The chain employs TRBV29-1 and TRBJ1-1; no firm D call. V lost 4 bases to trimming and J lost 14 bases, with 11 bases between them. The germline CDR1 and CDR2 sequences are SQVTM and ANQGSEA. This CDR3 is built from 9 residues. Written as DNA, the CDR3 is TGCAGCGTTGGGTCGGAAGGGTTCTTT. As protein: CSVGSEGFF.

The CDR3 nucleotides are TGTGCCTGGAGTCCAGGGGGTCGGTACAATGAGCAGTTCTTC. Encoded protein: CAWSPGGRYNEQFF. The chain recombines TRBV30 with TRBJ2-1, with 7 bases that match TRBD1. From germline, CDR1 is GTSNPN and CDR2 SVGIG (reference sequence). J was trimmed by 4 bases and V by 2 bases; bases with no gene match: 5. This CDR3 has 14 amino acids.

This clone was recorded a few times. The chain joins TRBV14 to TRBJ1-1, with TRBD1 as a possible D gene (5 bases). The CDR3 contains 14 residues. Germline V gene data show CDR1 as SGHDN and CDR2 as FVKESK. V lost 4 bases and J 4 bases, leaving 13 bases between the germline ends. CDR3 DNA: TGTGCCAGCAGCCCCCGGCAGGGCGGCACTGAAGCTTTCTTT. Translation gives CASSPRQGGTEAFF. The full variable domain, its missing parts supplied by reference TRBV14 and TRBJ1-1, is EAGVTQFPSHSVIEKGQTVTLRCDPISGHDNLYWYRRVMGKEIKFLLHFVKESKQDESGMPNNRFLAERTGGTYSTLKVQPAELEDSGVYFCASSPRQGGTEAFFGQGTRLTVV.

The CDR3 coding sequence is TGCGCCAGCAGCCAAGATGTGAAGAACACCGGGGAGCTGTTTTTT. This codes for CASSQDVKNTGELFF. The chain combines TRBV4-3 with TRBJ2-2; D gene unclear. The V end was cut by 0 bases, the J end by 1 base, with 6 bases between. CDR1 is LGHNA and CDR2 is YSLEER in the germline V gene. This CDR3 spans 15 amino acids.

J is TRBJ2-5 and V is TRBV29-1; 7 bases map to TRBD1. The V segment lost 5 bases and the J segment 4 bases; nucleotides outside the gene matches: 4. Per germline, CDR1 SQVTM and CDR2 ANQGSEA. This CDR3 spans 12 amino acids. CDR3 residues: CSVWDSGETQYF. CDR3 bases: TGCAGCGTTTGGGACAGCGGAGAGACCCAGTACTTC. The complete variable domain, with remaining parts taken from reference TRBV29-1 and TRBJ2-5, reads SAVISQKPSRDICQRGTSLTIQCQVDSQVTMMFWYRQQPGQSLTLIATANQGSEATYESGFVIDKFPISRPNLTFSTLTVSNMSPEDSSIYLCSVWDSGETQYFGPGTRLLVL.

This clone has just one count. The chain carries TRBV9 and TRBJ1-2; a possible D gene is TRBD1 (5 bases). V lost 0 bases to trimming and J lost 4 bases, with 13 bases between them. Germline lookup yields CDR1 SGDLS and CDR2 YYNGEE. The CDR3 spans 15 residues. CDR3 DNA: TGTGCCAGCAGCGTAGAGGCGGCAGGGCCCTATGGCTACACCTTC. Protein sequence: CASSVEAAGPYGYTF.

In DNA, the CDR3 is TGTGCCAGCAGTCAAACAGGGTTACGGTACTTC. Translating gives CASSQTGLRYF. This chain links TRBV6-1 with TRBJ2-7; D may be TRBD1 (6 bases). In germline, CDR1 is MNHNS, CDR2 SASEGT. Trimming stripped 5 bases from V and 12 bases from J, with 14 bases between. The CDR3 spans 11 residues.

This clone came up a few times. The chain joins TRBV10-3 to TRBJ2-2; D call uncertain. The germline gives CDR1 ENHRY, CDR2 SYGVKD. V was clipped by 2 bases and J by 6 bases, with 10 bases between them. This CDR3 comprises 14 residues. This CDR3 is CAISEVMASGELFF. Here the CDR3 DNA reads TGTGCCATCAGTGAGGTCATGGCCTCCGGGGAGCTGTTTTTT.

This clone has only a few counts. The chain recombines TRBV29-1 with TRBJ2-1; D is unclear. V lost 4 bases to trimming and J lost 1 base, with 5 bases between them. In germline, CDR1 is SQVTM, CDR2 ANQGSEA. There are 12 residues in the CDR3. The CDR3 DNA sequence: TGCAGCGTTGTAACTTCCTACAATGAGCAGTTCTTC. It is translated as CSVVTSYNEQFF.

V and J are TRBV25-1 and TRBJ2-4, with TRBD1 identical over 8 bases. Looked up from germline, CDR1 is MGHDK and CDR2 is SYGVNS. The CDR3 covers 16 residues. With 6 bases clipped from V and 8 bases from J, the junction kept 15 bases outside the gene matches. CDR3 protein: CASSRGTGGIRDIQYF. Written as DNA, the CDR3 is TGTGCCAGCAGCCGAGGGACAGGAGGGATAAGGGACATTCAGTACTTC.